The 14 T cell receptor beta chains below were found in one sample sequenced in a study of ipilimumab plus nivolumab after autologous stem cell transplantation (dated by TCRdb to the early 2020s). Library creation used the immunoSEQ multiplex PCR assay. Here the immuneACCESS table is served through TCRdb, limited to in-frame sequences with V and J called. Missing clones are a known gap in these copies; in checked studies unresolved V genes cover under half, and the rest lacks a known reason. In this sample the table shows over 35,000 clones, around 93% of which occur a single time. The top ten constitute around 1% of the sample. Sample: PBMCs, taken in a trial of ipilimumab plus nivolumab as post-transplant consolidation. The receptors come from a male donor with multiple myeloma.

CDR3: CAIRGEGTANTEAFF. The DNA for the CDR3 is TGTGCCATCAGAGGCGAAGGGACAGCAAACACTGAAGCTTTCTTT. The chain has TRBV10-3 and TRBJ1-1; 7 bases are shared with TRBD1. Germline CDR1 is ENHRY and CDR2 is SYGVKD. The V and J ends lost 6 bases and 2 bases, in that order; junction bases with no gene match: 9. The CDR3 is 15 residues long.

The chain uses TRBV28 and TRBJ2-5; D unresolved. V was trimmed by 4 bases and J by 1 base, leaving 13 bases between them. The length of the CDR3 is 15 residues. Germline CDR1 MDHEN, CDR2 SYDVKM. The CDR3 region has the DNA TGTGCCAGCAGTTGGAGCGTGAACTTCCAAGAGACCCAGTACTTC. It specifies CASSWSVNFQETQYF. The whole variable domain, remainder taken from reference TRBV28 and TRBJ2-5, is DVKVTQSSRYLVKRTGEKVFLECVQDMDHENMFWYRQDPGLGLRLIYFSYDVKMKEKGDIPEGYSVSREKKERFSLILESASTNQTSMYLCASSWSVNFQETQYFGPGTRLLVL.

The chain uses TRBV7-8 and TRBJ1-2; no definite D call. This CDR3 has 15 amino acids. Deletions cut 7 bases from V and 1 base from J, with 16 bases between. From germline, CDR1 is SGHVS and CDR2 FQNEAQ. The CDR3 nucleotides read TGTGCCAGCACCGCGAGGGCCTTCGTTAACTATGGCTACACCTTC. Its protein product is CASTARAFVNYGYTF. Filled out from reference TRBV7-8 and TRBJ1-2, the complete variable domain reads GAGVSQSPRYKVAKRGQDVALRCDPISGHVSLFWYQQALGQGPEFLTYFQNEAQLDKSGLPSDRFFAERPEGSVSTLKIQRTQQEDSAVYLCASTARAFVNYGYTFGSGTRLTVV.

With respect to this clone: Relative to the germline gene, one junction end is altered; a read error may explain this. This chain uses TRBV6-1 with TRBJ2-7, with TRBD1 as a possible D gene (6 bases). The CDR3 sequence is 12 residues long. Per the germline V gene, CDR1 is MNHNS and CDR2 is SASEGT. The CDR3 sequence is CASSFNPGTTIF. DNA for the CDR3: TGTGCCAGCAGCTTCAACCCCGGGACAACTATATTC.

V is TRBV18 and J is TRBJ1-4, with D possibly being TRBD1 (6 bases). The length of the CDR3 is 16 residues. The V gene's germline CDR1 is KGHSH and CDR2 LQKENI. Deletions cut 3 bases from V and 7 bases from J, with 18 bases between. The CDR3 sequence: CASSPIRGRAAEKLFF. The CDR3 nucleotides read TGTGCCAGCTCACCGATCAGGGGACGGGCGGCTGAAAAACTGTTTTTT.

V gene TRBV5-1 combines with J gene TRBJ2-1, with 8 bases lining up with TRBD2. CDR3 length: 14 amino acids. In germline, CDR1 is SGHRS, CDR2 YFSETQ. The V gene end was trimmed by 1 base and the J gene end by 5 bases; junction bases not matched to a gene: 2. This CDR3 is CASSLTSGNNEQFF. Written as DNA, the CDR3 is TGCGCCAGCAGCTTGACTAGCGGAAACAATGAGCAGTTCTTC.

This clone was picked up one time. The gene calls are TRBV5-8 and TRBJ2-5; 7 bases are shared with TRBD1. The CDR3 runs to 14 residues. Trimming removed 0 bases from V and 2 bases from J; junction bases left unmatched: 1. The germline gives CDR1 SGHTS, CDR2 YDEGEE. CDR3: CASSLDRGQETQYF. In nucleotides, the CDR3 is TGTGCCAGCAGCTTGGACAGGGGACAAGAGACCCAGTACTTC.

The rearrangement uses TRBV19 and TRBJ2-3; D is ambiguous. The CDR3 is 14 amino acids. Germline V gene sequence: CDR1 LNHDA, CDR2 SQIVND (reference sequence). Trimming stripped 1 base from V and 3 bases from J, with 8 bases between. The CDR3 region is CASSIAPATDTQYF. As DNA, the CDR3 is TGTGCCAGTAGTATAGCCCCAGCTACAGATACGCAGTATTTT.

This rearrangement joins TRBV7-2 to TRBJ2-7; D remains ambiguous. CDR1 is SGHTA, CDR2 FQGNSA, per germline. V was pared by 5 bases and J by 0 bases, with 5 bases between. The CDR3 extends over 12 amino acids. CDR3 amino acids: CASSPSSYEQYF. CDR3 sequence (DNA): TGTGCCAGCAGCCCGAGCTCCTACGAGCAGTACTTC.

The CDR3 DNA reads TGTGCCAGCAGCTTAACCGCCGGGACTTCCTACGAGCAGTACTTC. It is translated as CASSLTAGTSYEQYF. This chain connects TRBV11-2 to TRBJ2-7; the D gene is possibly TRBD2 (6 bases). The CDR3 contains 15 residues. Germline values: CDR1 SGHAT, CDR2 FQNNGV. V was clipped by 2 bases and J by 1 base, with 12 bases between them.

The chain is built from TRBV5-6 and TRBJ2-3, with 12 bases identical to TRBD2. CDR1 is SGHDT, CDR2 YYEEEE, per germline. This CDR3 region has 16 residues. The V gene end was trimmed by 3 bases and the J gene end by 2 bases; junction bases not matched to a gene: 4. The CDR3 reads CASSSGLAGFTDTQYF. For the CDR3, the DNA is TGTGCCAGCAGCTCAGGACTAGCGGGATTCACAGATACGCAGTATTTT.

The chain recombines TRBV5-6 with TRBJ1-3, with D hard to call. V lost 5 bases and J lost 0, with 18 bases in between. Germline V gene data show CDR1 as SGHDT and CDR2 as YYEEEE. The CDR3 consists of 17 residues. CDR3 nucleotide sequence: TGTGCCAGCAGTCGGACGTTAACTGCCTCCTCTGGAAACACCATATATTTT. As protein: CASSRTLTASSGNTIYF.

The chain links TRBV6-1 to TRBJ2-7; D is unresolved. V gave up 6 bases and J gave up 3 bases, with 12 bases separating them. This CDR3 is built from 13 residues. Germline V gene data show CDR1 as MNHNS and CDR2 as SASEGT. The CDR3 sequence is CASRWDFYYEQYF. As DNA, the CDR3 is TGTGCCAGCAGGTGGGATTTCTACTACGAGCAGTACTTC.

The chain uses TRBV2 and TRBJ2-1; 8 bases agree with TRBD2. The CDR3 contains 15 residues. Germline CDR1 SNHLY, CDR2 FYNNEI. V lost 6 bases, J lost 3 bases, and 7 bases stayed unmatched. The CDR3 reads CASRGTRGSYNEQFF. For the CDR3, the DNA is TGTGCCAGCAGGGGGACTAGGGGCAGCTACAATGAGCAGTTCTTC.